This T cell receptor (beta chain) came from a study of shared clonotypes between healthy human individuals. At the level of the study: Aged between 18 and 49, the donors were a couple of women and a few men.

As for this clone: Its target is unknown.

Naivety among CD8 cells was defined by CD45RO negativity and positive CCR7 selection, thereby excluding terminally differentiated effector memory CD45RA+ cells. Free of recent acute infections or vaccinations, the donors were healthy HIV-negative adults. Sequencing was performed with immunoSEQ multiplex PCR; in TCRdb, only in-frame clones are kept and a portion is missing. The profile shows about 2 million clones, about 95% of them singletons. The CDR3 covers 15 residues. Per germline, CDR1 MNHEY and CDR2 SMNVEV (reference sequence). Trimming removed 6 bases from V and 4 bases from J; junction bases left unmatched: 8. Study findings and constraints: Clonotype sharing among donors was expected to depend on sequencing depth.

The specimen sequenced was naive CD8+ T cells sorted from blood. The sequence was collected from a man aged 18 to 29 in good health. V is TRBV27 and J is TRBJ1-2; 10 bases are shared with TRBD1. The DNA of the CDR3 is TGTGCCAGCAGCCTGACAGGGGGCACAATCTATGGCTACACCTTC. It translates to CASSLTGGTIYGYTF.